This TCR beta chain was found in a study of T cells in Graves' hyperthyroidism and ophthalmopathy. Findings and caveats of the study: Most thyroid clonotypes expanded above 0.001 were also detected in blood.

Comment on this clonotype: Its target is unknown.

The J segment lost 7 bases and the V segment lost 2 bases, leaving 7 bases of the junction unmatched. The CDR3 has 15 residues. From germline, CDR1 is ENHRY and CDR2 SYGVKD. Diagnoses used clinical symptoms, serum thyroxine and TRAb, thyroid ultrasound and orbital computed tomography. What was amplified from RNA transcripts were TCR beta CDR3 regions. Researchers ran a first-round RT-PCR on the TCR CDR3 using the HTBI primer set. TCRdb ran MiXCR on the multiplex PCR reads and lists one entry per CDR3 protein. This sample has more than 300,000 distinct CDR3 sequences, with about a sixth found just once.

The sequenced material came from blood. The clonotype comes from a woman under 40 with Graves' hyperthyroidism that later progressed to Graves' ophthalmopathy. This chain joins TRBV10-3 and TRBJ2-1; the match to TRBD1 covers 8 bases. The CDR3 is CAISEVARGLNEQFF. The DNA for the CDR3 is TGTGCCATCAGTGAGGTAGCCAGGGGGCTAAATGAGCAGTTCTTC.